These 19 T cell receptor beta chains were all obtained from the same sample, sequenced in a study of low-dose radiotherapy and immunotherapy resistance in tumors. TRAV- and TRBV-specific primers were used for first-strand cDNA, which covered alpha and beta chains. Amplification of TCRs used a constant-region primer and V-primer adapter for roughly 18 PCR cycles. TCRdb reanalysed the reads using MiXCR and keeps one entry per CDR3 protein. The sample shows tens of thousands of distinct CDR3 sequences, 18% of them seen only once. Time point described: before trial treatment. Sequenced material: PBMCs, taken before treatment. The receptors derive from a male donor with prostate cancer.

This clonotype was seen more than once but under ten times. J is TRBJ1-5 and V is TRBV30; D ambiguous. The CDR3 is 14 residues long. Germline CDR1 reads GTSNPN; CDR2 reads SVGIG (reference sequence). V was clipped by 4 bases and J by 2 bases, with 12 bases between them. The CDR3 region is CAWIGGIGNQPQHF. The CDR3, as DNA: TGTGCCTGGATCGGAGGGATCGGCAATCAGCCCCAGCATTTT.

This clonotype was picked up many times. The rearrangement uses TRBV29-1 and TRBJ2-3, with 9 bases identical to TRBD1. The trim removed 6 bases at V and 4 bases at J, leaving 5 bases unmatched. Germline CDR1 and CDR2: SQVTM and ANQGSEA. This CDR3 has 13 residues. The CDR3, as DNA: TGCAGCGTCGCCGGGACAGGGTCAGATACGCAGTATTTT. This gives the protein CSVAGTGSDTQYF.

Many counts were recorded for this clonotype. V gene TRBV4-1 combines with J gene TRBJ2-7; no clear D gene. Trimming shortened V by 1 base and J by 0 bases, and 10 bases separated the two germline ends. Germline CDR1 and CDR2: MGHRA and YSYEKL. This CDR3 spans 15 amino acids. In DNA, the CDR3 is TGCGCCAGCAGCCAAGCCTCGACGGGCTCCTACGAGCAGTACTTC. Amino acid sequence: CASSQASTGSYEQYF.

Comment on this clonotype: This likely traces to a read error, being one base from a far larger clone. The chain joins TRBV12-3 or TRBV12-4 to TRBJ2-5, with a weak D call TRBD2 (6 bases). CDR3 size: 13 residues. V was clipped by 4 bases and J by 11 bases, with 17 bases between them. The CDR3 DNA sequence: TGTGCCAGCAGTTCGGGTCCGCGGGATGAGCAGTACTTC. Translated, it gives CASSSGPRDEQYF.

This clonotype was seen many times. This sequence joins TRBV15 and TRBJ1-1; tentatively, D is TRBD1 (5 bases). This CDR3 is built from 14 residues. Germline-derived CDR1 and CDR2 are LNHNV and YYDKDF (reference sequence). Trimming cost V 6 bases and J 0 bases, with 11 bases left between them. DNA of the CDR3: TGTGCCACCAGTGCCAGGGCCCTGAACACTGAAGCTTTCTTT. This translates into CATSARALNTEAFF.

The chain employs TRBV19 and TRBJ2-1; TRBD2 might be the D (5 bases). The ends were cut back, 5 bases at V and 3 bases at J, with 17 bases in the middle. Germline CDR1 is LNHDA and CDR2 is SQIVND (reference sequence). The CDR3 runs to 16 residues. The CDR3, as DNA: TGTGCCAGTAGTCCCCGGGGTTCTAGCAGCTACAATGAGCAGTTCTTC. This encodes CASSPRGSSSYNEQFF.

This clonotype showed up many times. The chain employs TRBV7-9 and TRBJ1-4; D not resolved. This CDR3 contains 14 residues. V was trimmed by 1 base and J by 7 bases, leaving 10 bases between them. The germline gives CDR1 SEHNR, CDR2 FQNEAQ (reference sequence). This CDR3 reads CASSLGPGGEKLFF. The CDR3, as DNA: TGTGCCAGCAGCTTAGGCCCCGGCGGTGAAAAACTGTTTTTT.

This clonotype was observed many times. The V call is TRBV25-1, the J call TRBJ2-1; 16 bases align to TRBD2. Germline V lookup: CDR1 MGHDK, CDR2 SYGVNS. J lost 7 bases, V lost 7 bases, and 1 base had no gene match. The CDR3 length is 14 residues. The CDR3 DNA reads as TGTGCCAGCAAGGGACTAGCGGGGGGGAATGAGCAGTTCTTC. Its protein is CASKGLAGGNEQFF.

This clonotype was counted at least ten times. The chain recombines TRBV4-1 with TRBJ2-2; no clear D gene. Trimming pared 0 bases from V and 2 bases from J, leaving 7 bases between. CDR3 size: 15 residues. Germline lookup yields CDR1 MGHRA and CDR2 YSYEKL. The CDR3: CASSQESPNTGELFF. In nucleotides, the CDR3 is TGCGCCAGCAGCCAAGAGTCCCCTAACACCGGGGAGCTGTTTTTT.

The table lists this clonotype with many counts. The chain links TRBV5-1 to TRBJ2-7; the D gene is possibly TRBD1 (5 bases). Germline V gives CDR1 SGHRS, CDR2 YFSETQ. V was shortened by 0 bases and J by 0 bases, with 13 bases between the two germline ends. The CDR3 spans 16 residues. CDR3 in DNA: TGCGCCAGCAGCTTGGACTCAGGGCTCAGCTCCTACGAGCAGTACTTC. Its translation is CASSLDSGLSSYEQYF.

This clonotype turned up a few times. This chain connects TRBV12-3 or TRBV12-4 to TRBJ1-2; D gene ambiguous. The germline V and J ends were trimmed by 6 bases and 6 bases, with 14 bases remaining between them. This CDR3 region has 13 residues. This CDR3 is CASSLTGYDGYTF. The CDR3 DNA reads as TGTGCCAGCAGCCTCACGGGGTACGATGGCTACACCTTC.

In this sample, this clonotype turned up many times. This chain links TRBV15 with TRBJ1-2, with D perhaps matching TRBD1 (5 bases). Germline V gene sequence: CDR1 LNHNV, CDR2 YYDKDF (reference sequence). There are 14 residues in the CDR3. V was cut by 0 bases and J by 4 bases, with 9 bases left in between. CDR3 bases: TGTGCCACCAGCAGAGATCGGGGCATCTATGGCTACACCTTC. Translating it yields CATSRDRGIYGYTF.

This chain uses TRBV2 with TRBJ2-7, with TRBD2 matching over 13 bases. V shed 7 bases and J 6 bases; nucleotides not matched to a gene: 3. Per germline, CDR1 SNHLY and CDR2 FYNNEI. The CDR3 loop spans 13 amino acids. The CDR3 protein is CASTGTSGVEQYF. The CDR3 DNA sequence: TGTGCCAGCACCGGGACTAGCGGGGTCGAGCAGTACTTC.

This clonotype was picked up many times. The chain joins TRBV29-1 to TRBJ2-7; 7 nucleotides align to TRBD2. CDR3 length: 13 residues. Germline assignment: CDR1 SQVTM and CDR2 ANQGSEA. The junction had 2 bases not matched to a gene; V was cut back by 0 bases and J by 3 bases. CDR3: CSVEDRTSYEQYF. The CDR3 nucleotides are TGCAGCGTTGAAGACCGGACTAGCTACGAGCAGTACTTC.

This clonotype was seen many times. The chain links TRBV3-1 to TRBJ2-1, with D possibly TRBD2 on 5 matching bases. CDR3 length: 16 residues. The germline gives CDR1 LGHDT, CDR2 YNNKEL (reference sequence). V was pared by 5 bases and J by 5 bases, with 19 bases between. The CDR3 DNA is TGTGCCAGCAGCGGAGACGATCAAGCGGCGGACAATGAGCAGTTCTTC. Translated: CASSGDDQAADNEQFF.

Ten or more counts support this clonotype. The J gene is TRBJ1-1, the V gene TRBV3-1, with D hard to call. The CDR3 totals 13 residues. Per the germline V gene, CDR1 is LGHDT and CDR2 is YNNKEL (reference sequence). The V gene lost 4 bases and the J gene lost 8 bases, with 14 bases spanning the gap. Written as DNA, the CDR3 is TGTGCCAGCAGCCGACTAGTAGGTTCCGAAGCTTTCTTT. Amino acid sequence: CASSRLVGSEAFF.

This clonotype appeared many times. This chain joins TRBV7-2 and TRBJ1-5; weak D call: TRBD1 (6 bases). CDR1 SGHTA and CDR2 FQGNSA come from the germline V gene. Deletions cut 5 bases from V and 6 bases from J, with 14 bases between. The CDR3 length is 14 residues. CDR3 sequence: CASSTQGPGQPQHF. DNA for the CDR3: TGTGCCAGCAGCACACAGGGTCCCGGTCAGCCCCAGCATTTT.

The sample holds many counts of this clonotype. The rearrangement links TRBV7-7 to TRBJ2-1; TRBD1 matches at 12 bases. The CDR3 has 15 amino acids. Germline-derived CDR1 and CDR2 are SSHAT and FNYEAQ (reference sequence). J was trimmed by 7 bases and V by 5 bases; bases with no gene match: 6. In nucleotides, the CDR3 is TGTGCCAGCAGCCCCGGGACAGGGGGCGAGAATGAGCAGTTCTTC. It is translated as CASSPGTGGENEQFF.

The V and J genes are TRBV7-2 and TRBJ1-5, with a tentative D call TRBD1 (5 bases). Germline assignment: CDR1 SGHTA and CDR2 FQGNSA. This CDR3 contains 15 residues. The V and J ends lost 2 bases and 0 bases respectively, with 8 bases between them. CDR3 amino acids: CASSLYRISNQPQHF. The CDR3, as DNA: TGTGCCAGCAGCTTATACAGGATTAGCAATCAGCCCCAGCATTTT.